Each of the 9 T cell receptor beta chains below was sequenced from the same sample in a study of shared clonotypes between healthy human individuals. The protocol was immunoSEQ multiplex PCR, while the TCRdb copy is restricted to in-frame clones and leaves out a portion. The sample consists of about 1 million clones, about 70% of them appearing once. Source material: memory CD4+ T cells sorted from blood. Indicated subset: CD45RA-negative fraction. The receptor source for this set is a young man in good health.

Only a few counts were recorded for this clone. The chain recombines TRBV19 with TRBJ1-1, with a weak D call TRBD1 (6 bases). This CDR3 is built from 14 residues. Germline V CDR1 and CDR2: LNHDA, SQIVND (reference sequence). Deletions cut 7 bases from V and 0 bases from J, with 12 bases between. This chain's CDR3 is CASNGGPMNTEAFF. CDR3 in DNA: TGTGCCAGTAATGGGGGCCCTATGAACACTGAAGCTTTCTTT.

The gene calls are TRBV5-1 and TRBJ2-2; 7 positions agree with TRBD2. V dropped 6 bases and J dropped 0; count of bases not matched to a gene: 8. Germline V CDR1 and CDR2: SGHRS, YFSETQ. CDR3 length: 16 residues. This chain's CDR3 is CASNSGVNANTGELFF. DNA for the CDR3: TGCGCCAGCAACAGCGGGGTGAACGCGAACACCGGGGAGCTGTTTTTT.

The genes are TRBV10-2 and TRBJ1-3; 11 bases are a match to TRBD1. The CDR3 is made up of 16 amino acids. Germline V lookup: CDR1 WSHSY, CDR2 SAAADI. V lost 6 bases to trimming and J lost 4 bases; unmatched junction nucleotides: 8. The CDR3 DNA reads TGCGCCAGCAGAAAGGACAGGGGGCGTGAGGGAAACACCATATATTTT. This translates into CASRKDRGREGNTIYF.

The V and J genes are TRBV4-1 and TRBJ2-5; D is unresolved. The CDR3 totals 19 residues. V was pared by 1 base and J by 5 bases, with 26 bases between. The germline V gene encodes CDR1 MGHRA and CDR2 YSYEKL. CDR3 in amino acids: CASSQGLLPSSRGGETQYF. The DNA of the CDR3 is TGCGCCAGCAGCCAAGGGTTGCTCCCCAGTAGTCGTGGTGGGGAGACCCAGTACTTC.

The chain joins TRBV28 to TRBJ1-5, with 9 bases lining up with TRBD1. Germline V gene lookup returns CDR1 MDHEN and CDR2 SYDVKM. CDR3 length: 16 amino acids. The trim removed 6 bases at V and 2 bases at J, leaving 8 bases unmatched. The CDR3 sequence is CASSRGQGKGNQPQHF. DNA of the CDR3: TGTGCCAGCAGCCGCGGACAGGGGAAGGGCAATCAGCCCCAGCATTTT.

The chain joins TRBV30 to TRBJ2-7; 11 bases agree with TRBD1. CDR3 length: 12 amino acids. The J segment lost 5 bases and the V segment lost 5 bases, leaving 2 bases of the junction unmatched. Germline-derived CDR1 and CDR2 are GTSNPN and SVGIG (reference sequence). This chain's CDR3 is CAWGQGAHEQYF. CDR3 DNA: TGTGCCTGGGGACAGGGGGCCCACGAGCAGTACTTC. The full variable domain, with the rest looked up from reference TRBV30 and TRBJ2-7, is SQTIHQWPATLVQPVGSPLSLECTVEGTSNPNLYWYRQAAGRGLQLLFYSVGIGQISSEVPQNLSASRPQDRQFILSSKKLLLSDSGFYLCAWGQGAHEQYFGPGTRLTVT.

The rearrangement links TRBV4-3 to TRBJ2-3, with 7 positions matching TRBD2. V lost 0 bases to trimming and J lost 4 bases; unmatched junction nucleotides: 1. The CDR3 loop spans 14 amino acids. Germline CDR1 LGHNA, CDR2 YSLEER. This CDR3 is CASSQDGGADTQYF. As DNA, the CDR3 is TGCGCCAGCAGCCAAGATGGGGGGGCAGATACGCAGTATTTT.

V usage is TRBV25-1 and J usage is TRBJ2-7; a weak D match, TRBD2 (6 bases). V lost 0 bases and J lost 5, with 14 bases in between. Germline CDR1 and CDR2: MGHDK and SYGVNS. This CDR3 region has 15 residues. For the CDR3, the DNA is TGTGCCAGCAGTGAATATGCGGGATTCGGGGACGAGCAGTACTTC. Protein product: CASSEYAGFGDEQYF.

This clone occurred a few times. The V call is TRBV5-1, the J call TRBJ2-3; tentatively, D is TRBD1 (5 bases). The V end lost 0 bases, the J end lost 1 base, and 9 bases lay between the germline ends. CDR1 is SGHRS, CDR2 YFSETQ, per germline. The CDR3 has 15 amino acids. In DNA form, the CDR3 reads TGCGCCAGCAGCTTGGGCAGGGCCGGCACAGATACGCAGTATTTT. This codes for CASSLGRAGTDTQYF.